Sequencing of this T cell receptor beta chain was carried out in a study of EBV T-cell therapy then PD-1 blockade in nasopharyngeal carcinoma. The treatment denotes: AdE1-LMPpoly-expanded autologous EBV-specific T-cell therapy followed by anti-PD-1 nivolumab. The V end lost 4 bases, the J end lost 6 bases, and 10 bases lay between the germline ends. The CDR3 runs 13 residues. CDR1 and CDR2 (germline): SGHTA, FQGNSA. The repertoire was sequenced with immunoSEQ multiplex PCR; TCRdb's copy has only in-frame clones and lacks some. The repertoire consists of under 20,000 clones, with roughly 84% occurring once and the leading ten covering approximately 31%. On this clone itself: Its cognate antigen is unknown.

Sequencing used CD8+ T cells from blood, obtained between days 25 and 35 from a patient whose treatment included autologous EBV-specific T cells and nivolumab. This TCR was recovered from a man aged 40-50 years with nasopharyngeal carcinoma. This chain links TRBV7-2 with TRBJ2-1; D is undetermined. CDR3 in DNA: TGTGCCAGCAGCTCCGGACCGACCAATGAGCAGTTCTTC. This gives the protein CASSSGPTNEQFF.